This T cell receptor (beta chain) is from a study of PD-1 blockade in classical Hodgkin lymphoma. Study findings and constraints: A significant rise in TCR diversity by C4D1 was seen for CD4+ but not CD8+ cells. Newly diagnosed patients were reported to start with lower TCR diversity than healthy donors. Causes of the repertoire differences remain undefined, possibly disease activity or prior therapy.

Brentuximab vedotin exposure varied, and every patient relapsed after autologous stem cell transplantation. The repertoire was sequenced with immunoSEQ multiplex PCR; TCRdb's copy has only in-frame clones and lacks some. This sample has about 4,300 clones; roughly 61% occur once, and the top ten carry around 35%. Worth noting for this clone: Its target is unknown.

This TCR came from a human donor with classical Hodgkin lymphoma. The sample was peripheral blood mononuclear cells (PBMCs), taken at baseline.

The DNA for the CDR3 is TGCGCCAGCAGCCAAGCGTCCCGGAGCCAAGAGACCCAGTACTTC. Residues: CASSQASRSQETQYF. The chain carries TRBV4-1 and TRBJ2-5; D gene uncertain. The germline gives CDR1 MGHRA, CDR2 YSYEKL. CDR3 length: 15 amino acids. V was cut by 1 base and J by 1 base, with 10 bases left in between.